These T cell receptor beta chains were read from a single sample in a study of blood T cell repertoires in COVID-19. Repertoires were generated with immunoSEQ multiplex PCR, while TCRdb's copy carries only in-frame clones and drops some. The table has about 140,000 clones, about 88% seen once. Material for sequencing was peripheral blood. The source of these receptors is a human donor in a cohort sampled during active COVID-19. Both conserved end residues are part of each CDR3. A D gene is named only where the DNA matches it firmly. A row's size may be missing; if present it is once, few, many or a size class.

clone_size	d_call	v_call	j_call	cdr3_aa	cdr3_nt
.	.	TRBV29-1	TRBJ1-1	CSGWTVQMNTEAFF	TGCAGCGGGTGGACAGTCCAAATGAACACTGAAGCTTTCTTT
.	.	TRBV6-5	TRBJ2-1	CASRHRVGNEQFF	TGTGCCAGCAGACACAGGGTGGGCAATGAGCAGTTCTTC
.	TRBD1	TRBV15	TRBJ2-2	CATRRLKGPTGGENTGELFF	TGTGCCACCAGACGCTTGAAGGGTCCGACAGGGGGTGAAAACACCGGGGAGCTGTTTTTT
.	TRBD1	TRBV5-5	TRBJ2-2	CASSLRQGNTGELFF	TGTGCCAGCAGCTTGCGACAGGGCAACACCGGGGAGCTGTTTTTT
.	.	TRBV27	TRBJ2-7	CASKGDTSYEQYF	TGTGCCAGCAAAGGGGACACGAGCTACGAGCAGTACTTC
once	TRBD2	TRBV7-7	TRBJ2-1	CASSSGGGSYNEQFF	TGTGCCAGCAGCTCCGGGGGGGGTTCCTACAATGAGCAGTTCTTC
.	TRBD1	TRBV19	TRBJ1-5	CAIPGGQGDQPQHF	TGTGCCATTCCAGGGGGGCAGGGTGATCAGCCCCAGCATTTT
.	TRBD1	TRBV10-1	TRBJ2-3	CASGGQTTDTQYF	TGCGCCAGCGGGGGACAGACCACAGATACGCAGTATTTT
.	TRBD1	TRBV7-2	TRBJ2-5	CASSHRDRGQTQYF	TGTGCCAGCAGCCACCGGGACAGGGGTCAGACCCAGTACTTC
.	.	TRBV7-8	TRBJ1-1	CASSLAYVLNTEAFF	TGTGCCAGCAGCTTAGCGTATGTATTGAACACTGAAGCTTTCTTT
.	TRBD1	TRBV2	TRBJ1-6	CASKKGTGSSYNSPLHF	TGTGCCAGCAAAAAGGGGACAGGGAGCTCCTATAATTCACCCCTCCACTTT
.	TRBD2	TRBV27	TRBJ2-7	CATRSGAGGNEQYF	TGTGCCACCCGCTCCGGGGCGGGAGGGAACGAGCAGTACTTC
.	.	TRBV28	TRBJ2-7	CASGLPYEQYF	TGTGCCAGCGGGCTCCCCTACGAGCAGTACTTC
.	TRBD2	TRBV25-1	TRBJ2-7	CASLAGHSYEQYF	TGTGCCAGCCTAGCGGGCCACTCCTACGAGCAGTACTTC
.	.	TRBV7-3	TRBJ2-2	CASSLGLETGELFF	TGTGCCAGCAGCTTAGGCCTTGAAACCGGGGAGCTGTTTTTT
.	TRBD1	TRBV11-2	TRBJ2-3	CASTSLPGQGSNRADTQYF	TGTGCCAGCACCAGCCTGCCGGGACAGGGTTCAAATAGGGCAGATACGCAGTATTTT
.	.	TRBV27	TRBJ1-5	CASTRGARSNQPQHF	TGTGCCAGCACCCGGGGGGCTAGGAGCAATCAGCCCCAGCATTTT
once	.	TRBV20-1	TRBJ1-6	CSASLSSYNSPLHF	TGCAGTGCTAGTTTGAGCTCCTATAATTCACCCCTCCACTTT
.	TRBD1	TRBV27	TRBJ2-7	CASGPGQGSYEQYF	TGTGCCAGCGGGCCTGGACAGGGGTCCTACGAGCAGTACTTC
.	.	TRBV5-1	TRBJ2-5	CASKTGQETQYF	TGCGCCAGCAAGACAGGACAAGAGACCCAGTACTTC
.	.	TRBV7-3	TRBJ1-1	CASRLGAQRNTEAFF	TGTGCCAGCAGATTGGGAGCCCAGAGGAACACTGAAGCTTTCTTT
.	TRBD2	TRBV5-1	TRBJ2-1	CASSLAVAGGFNEQFF	TGCGCCAGCAGCTTGGCCGTGGCGGGAGGATTTAATGAGCAGTTCTTC
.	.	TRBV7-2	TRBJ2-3	CASSLAPVRGLAQYF	TGTGCCAGCAGCTTAGCGCCCGTACGGGGTCTAGCGCAGTATTTT
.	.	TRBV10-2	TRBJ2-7	CASSGGRPYEQYF	TGCGCCAGCAGTGGGGGCAGGCCCTACGAGCAGTACTTC
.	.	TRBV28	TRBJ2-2	CASRVGANTGELFF	TGTGCCAGCAGAGTGGGCGCGAACACCGGGGAGCTGTTTTTT
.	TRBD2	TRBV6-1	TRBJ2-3	CASSELIAGRGTDTQYF	TGTGCCAGCAGTGAATTGATAGCGGGAAGAGGGACAGATACGCAGTATTTT
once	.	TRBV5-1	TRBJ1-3	CASSLEGVGNTIYF	TGCGCCAGCAGCTTGGAAGGGGTTGGAAACACCATATATTTT
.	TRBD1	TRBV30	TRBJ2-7	CACRTGIDPLHHYEQYF	TGTGCCTGCAGGACAGGTATCGACCCACTCCACCACTACGAGCAGTACTTC
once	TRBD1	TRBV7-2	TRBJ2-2	CASSLNQGARTGELFF	TGTGCCAGCAGCTTAAATCAGGGGGCAAGGACCGGGGAGCTGTTTTTT
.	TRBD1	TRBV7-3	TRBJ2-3	CASSPDRVGTDTQYF	TGTGCCAGCAGCCCGGACAGGGTTGGAACAGATACGCAGTATTTT
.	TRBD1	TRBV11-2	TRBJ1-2	CASSRRQGGYGYTF	TGTGCCAGCAGCCGACGACAGGGTGGATATGGCTACACCTTC
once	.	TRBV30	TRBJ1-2	CAWSPLRGANYGYTF	TGTGCCTGGAGTCCCCTTCGGGGAGCTAACTATGGCTACACCTTC
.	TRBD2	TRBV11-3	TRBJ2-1	CASSPPTSGNEQFF	TGTGCCAGCAGCCCCCCTACTAGCGGCAATGAGCAGTTCTTC
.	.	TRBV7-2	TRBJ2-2	CASSLGRQSGELFF	TGTGCCAGCAGCTTAGGGCGGCAGTCCGGGGAGCTGTTTTTT
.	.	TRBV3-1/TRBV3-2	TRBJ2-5	CASSQVASWVETQYF	TGTGCCAGCAGCCAAGTTGCTAGTTGGGTGGAGACCCAGTACTTC
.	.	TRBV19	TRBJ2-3	CASSTLRNTDTQYF	TGTGCCAGTAGTACCCTGAGGAACACAGATACGCAGTATTTT
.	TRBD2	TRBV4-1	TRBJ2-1	CASSQARAGVDYNEQFF	TGCGCCAGCAGCCAAGCTCGAGCGGGAGTGGACTACAATGAGCAGTTCTTC
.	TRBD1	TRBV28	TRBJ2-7	CASSPGQTYEQYF	TGTGCCAGCAGCCCGGGACAGACCTACGAGCAGTACTTC
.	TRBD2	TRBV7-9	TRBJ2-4	CASGGGDIQYF	TGTGCCAGCGGGGGAGGGGACATTCAGTACTTC
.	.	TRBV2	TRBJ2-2	CASTPRLAGELFF	TGTGCCAGCACTCCACGCCTAGCCGGGGAGCTGTTTTTT
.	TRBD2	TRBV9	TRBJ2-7	CASSVEPLAGALSSYEQYF	TGTGCCAGCAGCGTAGAACCCCTAGCGGGGGCCCTAAGCTCCTACGAGCAGTACTTC
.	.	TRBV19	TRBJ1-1	CASSPRATEAFF	TGTGCCAGTAGTCCCCGCGCGACTGAAGCTTTCTTT
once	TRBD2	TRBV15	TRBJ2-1	CATSLRSGSYNEQFF	TGTGCCACCAGCCTCCGGAGCGGGAGCTACAATGAGCAGTTCTTC
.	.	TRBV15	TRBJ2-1	CATSSALSRHNEQFF	TGTGCCACCAGCAGCGCACTATCTCGACACAATGAGCAGTTCTTC
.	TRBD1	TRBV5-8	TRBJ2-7	CASSLTGGYEQYF	TGTGCCAGCAGCTTGACAGGGGGCTACGAGCAGTACTTC
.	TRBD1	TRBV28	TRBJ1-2	CASSSGTGSGYTF	TGTGCCAGCAGTTCGGGGACAGGGAGTGGCTACACCTTC
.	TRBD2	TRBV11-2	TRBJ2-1	CASSSLTSGIGNEQFF	TGTGCCAGCAGCTCTTTGACTAGCGGGATAGGGAATGAGCAGTTCTTC
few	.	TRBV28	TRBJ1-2	CASSLSRGYYGYTF	TGTGCCAGCAGTTTAAGCAGGGGTTATTATGGCTACACCTTC
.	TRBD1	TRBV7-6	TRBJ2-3	CASRKTPQGAYDTQYF	TGTGCCAGCAGGAAAACACCCCAGGGGGCGTACGATACGCAGTATTTT
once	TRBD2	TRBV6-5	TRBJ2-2	CASSYSASGDTGELFF	TGTGCCAGCAGTTACTCAGCTAGCGGGGACACCGGGGAGCTGTTTTTT
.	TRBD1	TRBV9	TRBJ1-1	CASSTDRDTEAFF	TGTGCCAGCAGTACCGACAGGGACACTGAAGCTTTCTTT
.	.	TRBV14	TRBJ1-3	CASSQEWSSGNTIYF	TGTGCCAGCAGCCAAGAATGGAGCTCTGGAAACACCATATATTTT
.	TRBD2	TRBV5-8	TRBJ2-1	CASSWGTSGGYNEQFF	TGTGCCAGCAGCTGGGGGACTAGCGGGGGGTACAATGAGCAGTTCTTC
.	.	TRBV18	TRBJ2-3	CASSPPSPGNTDTQYF	TGTGCCAGCTCACCACCGTCTCCGGGTAACACAGATACGCAGTATTTT
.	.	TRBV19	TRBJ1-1	CASRRGRVTEAFF	TGTGCCAGTCGGAGGGGTCGGGTCACTGAAGCTTTCTTT
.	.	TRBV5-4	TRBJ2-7	CASSLFGGPLVSYEQYF	TGTGCCAGCAGCTTGTTTGGCGGGCCTTTGGTATCCTACGAGCAGTACTTC
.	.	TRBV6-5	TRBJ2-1	CASILDFSAYNEQFF	TGTGCCAGCATTCTGGACTTTTCAGCCTACAATGAGCAGTTCTTC
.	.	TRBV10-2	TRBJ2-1	CASSGLTYNEQFF	TGCGCCAGCAGTGGGCTTACCTACAATGAGCAGTTCTTC